This entry lists 20 T cell receptor beta chains sequenced from one sample in a study of blood T cell repertoires in COVID-19. Produced via immunoSEQ multiplex PCR; TCRdb's table is partial and in-frame only. The sample consists of 490,000 or so clones, around nine tenths of them appearing once. Sequenced material: PBMCs or T cells enriched from blood (not recorded which). The source of these receptors is a woman aged 55 to 70 who had recovered from COVID-19.

The rearrangement links TRBV5-1 to TRBJ1-4; 7 bases map to TRBD1. There are 14 residues in the CDR3. With 3 bases clipped from V and 6 bases from J, the junction kept 5 bases outside the gene matches. Germline CDR1 and CDR2: SGHRS and YFSETQ. The CDR3 sequence: CASSYLQGDEKLFF. The CDR3 nucleotides read TGCGCCAGCAGCTACCTCCAGGGGGATGAAAAACTGTTTTTT.

The rearrangement joins TRBV5-4 to TRBJ1-2; 7 bases are a match to TRBD1. The CDR3 is 19 amino acids. V trimming: 4 bases; J trimming: 1 base; junction bases outside the gene matches: 19. Looked up from germline, CDR1 is SGHNT and CDR2 is YYREEE (reference sequence). Here the CDR3 reads CASSLTVRGLPTLNYGYTF. Here the CDR3 DNA reads TGTGCCAGCAGCCTTACTGTTAGGGGGCTACCAACACTTAACTATGGCTACACCTTC.

The table lists this clone with a count of one. The chain links TRBV10-2 to TRBJ2-7; a possible D gene is TRBD2 (6 bases). Germline V gene lookup returns CDR1 WSHSY and CDR2 SAAADI. This CDR3 has 15 residues. Trimming shortened V by 6 bases and J by 3 bases, and 18 bases separated the two germline ends. The CDR3 bases are TGCGCCAGCAGCCGTCGACTAGACCGCGGCTACGAGCAGTACTTC. Translated, it gives CASSRRLDRGYEQYF.

The J gene is TRBJ1-3, the V gene TRBV29-1, with 7 bases matching TRBD1. V dropped 6 bases and J dropped 2; count of bases not matched to a gene: 7. The length of the CDR3 is 14 residues. Germline assignment: CDR1 SQVTM and CDR2 ANQGSEA. The CDR3: CSVRDREPGNTIYF. As DNA, the CDR3 is TGCAGCGTACGGGACAGAGAGCCTGGAAACACCATATATTTT. The full variable domain, with the rest looked up from reference TRBV29-1 and TRBJ1-3, is SAVISQKPSRDICQRGTSLTIQCQVDSQVTMMFWYRQQPGQSLTLIATANQGSEATYESGFVIDKFPISRPNLTFSTLTVSNMSPEDSSIYLCSVRDREPGNTIYFGEGSWLTVV.

The chain carries TRBV13 and TRBJ2-3; possible D gene TRBD1, 6 bases. Germline values: CDR1 PRHDT, CDR2 FYEKMQ (reference sequence). The CDR3 totals 12 residues. V gave up 4 bases and J gave up 4 bases, with 6 bases separating them. The CDR3 loop reads CASSWGPDTQYF. As DNA, the CDR3 is TGTGCCAGCAGCTGGGGGCCAGATACGCAGTATTTT.

The CDR3 DNA reads as TGTGCCAGCAGCCGGTTGGCAGGTAACACCGGGGAGCTGTTTTTT. Residues: CASSRLAGNTGELFF. The chain employs TRBV3-1 (or the pseudogene TRBV3-2) and TRBJ2-2; the D is unclear. Germline CDR1 is LGHDT and CDR2 is YNNKEL (reference sequence). This CDR3 spans 15 amino acids. The ends were cut back, 4 bases at V and 2 bases at J, with 11 bases in the middle.

V and J are TRBV9 and TRBJ2-1, with 9 bases matching TRBD1. Per germline, CDR1 SGDLS and CDR2 YYNGEE. The CDR3 has 15 residues. V lost 4 bases and J lost 6; bases outside the gene matches: 8. This chain's CDR3 is CASSIRDRESNEQFF. The CDR3 coding sequence is TGTGCCAGCAGCATCCGGGACAGGGAAAGCAATGAGCAGTTCTTC.

This clone is a singleton in its sample. The V gene is TRBV28, the J gene TRBJ1-1; 9 positions agree with TRBD1. Germline values: CDR1 MDHEN, CDR2 SYDVKM. V shed 2 bases and J 0 bases; nucleotides not matched to a gene: 4. CDR3 length equals 16 residues. The CDR3 protein is CASSLRTGALNTEAFF. The CDR3 DNA reads TGTGCCAGCAGTTTAAGGACAGGGGCCCTGAACACTGAAGCTTTCTTT.

This clone has only one observation. This rearrangement joins TRBV11-2 to TRBJ1-1; tentatively, D is TRBD1 (5 bases). Trimming removed 1 base at V and 8 bases at J, with 11 bases between. The CDR3 is 13 amino acids. Per the germline V gene, CDR1 is SGHAT and CDR2 is FQNNGV. CDR3 coding DNA: TGTGCCAGCAGCTTAGTGGCAGGGCCAGAAGCTTTCTTT. Translation gives CASSLVAGPEAFF. Filled out from reference TRBV11-2 and TRBJ1-1, the complete variable domain reads EAGVAQSPRYKIIEKRQSVAFWCNPISGHATLYWYQQILGQGPKLLIQFQNNGVVDDSQLPKDRFSAERLKGVDSTLKIQPAKLEDSAVYLCASSLVAGPEAFFGQGTRLTVV.

The chain couples TRBV4-1 to TRBJ2-3; TRBD1 agrees at 11 bases. With 0 bases clipped from V and 5 bases from J, the junction kept 7 bases outside the gene matches. The germline V gene has CDR1 MGHRA and CDR2 YSYEKL. The CDR3 contains 17 residues. The CDR3 loop reads CASSQESGGQGGDTQYF. The CDR3 nucleotides are TGCGCCAGCAGCCAAGAGAGTGGGGGACAGGGGGGAGATACGCAGTATTTT.

The rearrangement joins TRBV19 to TRBJ2-7, with D perhaps TRBD1 (6 bases). V lost 5 bases to trimming and J lost 2 bases, with 13 bases between them. From germline, CDR1 is LNHDA and CDR2 SQIVND (reference sequence). This CDR3 has 14 amino acids. This chain's CDR3 is CASSARQEPYEQYV. CDR3 nucleotides: TGTGCCAGTAGTGCGAGACAGGAGCCCTACGAGCAGTACGTC.

This chain joins TRBV9 and TRBJ2-3, with D uncertain. V lost 5 bases and J lost 3, with 16 bases in between. The CDR3 covers 15 residues. CDR1 and CDR2 from the germline V gene are SGDLS and YYNGEE. CDR3 sequence (DNA): TGTGCCAGCAGTCCCCTCAGCGTGCTGACAGATACGCAGTATTTT. It specifies CASSPLSVLTDTQYF.

V and J are TRBV5-1 and TRBJ2-7; 8 bases are a match to TRBD1. CDR1 and CDR2 (germline): SGHRS, YFSETQ. The V and J ends lost 2 bases and 5 bases, in that order; junction bases with no gene match: 3. This CDR3 is built from 13 residues. The CDR3 reads CASSFGQGNEQYF. CDR3 DNA sequence: TGCGCCAGCAGCTTTGGACAGGGCAACGAGCAGTACTTC.

The rearrangement joins TRBV6-5 to TRBJ1-1; 11 positions agree with TRBD1. V was pared by 10 bases and J by 1 base, with 8 bases of the junction left unmatched. This CDR3 contains 15 residues. Germline values: CDR1 MNHEY, CDR2 SVGAGI. CDR3 sequence: CATTTGQGGNTEAFF. DNA for the CDR3: TGTGCCACTACTACGGGACAGGGGGGGAACACTGAAGCTTTCTTT.

At least ten counts were recorded for this clone. The chain combines TRBV27 with TRBJ2-7; no reliable D call. V lost 6 bases to trimming and J lost 0 bases, with 9 bases between them. Germline CDR1 is MNHEY and CDR2 is SMNVEV (reference sequence). The CDR3 consists of 13 residues. The CDR3 loop reads CASRTASSYEQYF. DNA for the CDR3: TGTGCCAGCAGGACTGCGAGCTCCTACGAGCAGTACTTC.

The chain links TRBV7-9 to TRBJ2-7; TRBD1 is a possible D gene (5 bases). With 2 bases removed from V and 2 bases from J, the gap between germline ends came to 10 bases. Germline V gives CDR1 SEHNR, CDR2 FQNEAQ (reference sequence). The CDR3 consists of 14 residues. Here the CDR3 DNA reads TGTGCCAGCAGCTTAAGGCAGGGTCCCTACGAGCAGTACTTC. Its protein product is CASSLRQGPYEQYF.

The rearrangement joins TRBV18 to TRBJ1-1; D is undetermined. Germline assignment: CDR1 KGHSH and CDR2 LQKENI. V lost 3 bases, J lost 6 bases, and 11 bases lay in between. The CDR3 covers 13 residues. The DNA for the CDR3 is TGTGCCAGCTCACCCACTGACGGGGCTGAAGCTTTCTTT. Its protein product is CASSPTDGAEAFF.

This chain joins TRBV5-1 and TRBJ2-5; 7 positions agree with TRBD2. CDR1 and CDR2 (germline): SGHRS, YFSETQ. The V and J ends lost 0 bases and 2 bases, in that order; junction bases with no gene match: 4. There are 15 residues in the CDR3. CDR3 sequence (DNA): TGCGCCAGCAGCTTGGCCGCGGGGGATCAAGAGACCCAGTACTTC. It translates to CASSLAAGDQETQYF.

The chain recombines TRBV7-2 with TRBJ1-5, with TRBD1 matching 7 bases. The CDR3 is 14 amino acids. V trimming: 2 bases; J trimming: 6 bases; junction bases outside the gene matches: 4. Germline loops: CDR1 SGHTA, CDR2 FQGNSA. CDR3 sequence reads: CASSLPGGGQPQHF. As DNA, the CDR3 is TGTGCCAGCAGCTTACCAGGGGGAGGTCAGCCCCAGCATTTT.

CDR3 DNA sequence: TGTGCCAGCAGTGTTAATACAGGGGGTGCAACCTACGAGCAGTACGTC. This codes for CASSVNTGGATYEQYV. The chain uses TRBV6-1 and TRBJ2-7, with 8 bases aligning to TRBD1. The CDR3 has 16 residues. CDR1 is MNHNS, CDR2 SASEGT, per germline. The junction had 10 bases not matched to a gene; V was cut back by 4 bases and J by 2 bases.